The 13 T cell receptor beta chains presented below share a single source sample, sequenced in a study of blood T cells in healthy people across ages. A second 7 to 11 cycle PCR used barcoded and J-beta primers. TCRdb re-called the 5' RACE reads with MiXCR, one entry per CDR3 protein. The data show about 940,000 distinct CDR3 sequences, about 44% seen once. The sequenced sample was blood. The origin of the receptors is a man aged 25-45 years in good health.

The gene calls are TRBV28 and TRBJ2-1; possible D gene TRBD1, 7 bases. The germline gives CDR1 MDHEN, CDR2 SYDVKM. V was shortened by 8 bases and J by 0 bases, with 17 bases between the two germline ends. This CDR3 spans 16 amino acids. The CDR3 is CASGGEDRSSYNEQFF. The DNA of the CDR3 is TGTGCCAGCGGTGGGGAGGACAGGAGCTCCTACAATGAGCAGTTCTTC.

This clonotype was recorded many times. V usage is TRBV5-1 and J usage is TRBJ1-6; D gene ambiguous. V was trimmed by 0 bases and J by 8 bases, leaving 12 bases between them. The CDR3 consists of 15 residues. CDR1 SGHRS and CDR2 YFSETQ come from the germline V gene. The CDR3 spells CASSLAGRADSPLHF. In nucleotides, the CDR3 is TGCGCCAGCAGCTTGGCCGGGAGGGCTGATTCACCCCTCCACTTT.

J is TRBJ2-7 and V is TRBV5-1; a possible D gene is TRBD1 (5 bases). This CDR3 has 15 residues. The germline gives CDR1 SGHRS, CDR2 YFSETQ. The V end was cut by 1 base, the J end by 2 bases, with 13 bases between. CDR3 region: CASSLTNRTTYEQYF. CDR3 coding DNA: TGCGCCAGCAGCTTGACTAACAGGACGACCTACGAGCAGTACTTC.

The chain uses TRBV20-1 and TRBJ2-7; TRBD1 might be the D (6 bases). The DNA end favors TRBJ2-5, so the J call may be wrong. Per the germline V gene, CDR1 is DFQATT and CDR2 is SNEGSKA (reference sequence). The CDR3 is 11 amino acids. The CDR3 here is CSARGGGTQYF. In DNA form, the CDR3 reads TGCAGTGCTAGAGGAGGGGGGACCCAGTACTTC.

The J gene is TRBJ2-1, the V gene TRBV20-1; no definite D call. V lost 6 bases, J lost 7 bases, and 10 bases lay in between. Germline CDR1 is DFQATT and CDR2 is SNEGSKA (reference sequence). This CDR3 is built from 11 residues. The CDR3 DNA follows: TGCAGTGCGGATTTGGGGAATGAGCAGTTCTTC. It encodes CSADLGNEQFF.

This clonotype was seen only a few times. The rearrangement uses TRBV6-6 and TRBJ2-5; 7 nucleotides match TRBD1. Germline CDR1 MNHNY, CDR2 SVGAGI (reference sequence). The CDR3 contains 14 residues. The trim removed 6 bases at V and 4 bases at J, leaving 8 bases unmatched. The CDR3 here is CASRKGQLTETQYF. The CDR3 DNA reads as TGTGCCAGCAGAAAGGGACAGCTTACAGAGACCCAGTACTTC.

Regarding this clonotype: This may come from a read error, since a much larger clone is one base off. The chain employs TRBV4-2 and TRBJ1-2; D gene ambiguous. Trimming took 0 bases from V and 5 from J, leaving 13 bases between them. Germline lookup yields CDR1 LGHNA and CDR2 YNFKEQ. CDR3 length: 15 residues. CDR3 sequence (DNA): TGTGCCAGCAGCCAAGACCAGAGAGTTGGGTATGGCTACACCTTC. This gives the protein CASSQDQRVGYGYTF.

This rearrangement joins TRBV25-1 to TRBJ1-4, with a possible D match to TRBD1 (5 bases). V lost 2 bases and J lost 8, with 12 bases in between. Per germline, CDR1 MGHDK and CDR2 SYGVNS. The CDR3 is 14 residues long. The CDR3 DNA sequence: TGTGCCAGCAGTGAAGGGGCGCGTGACGAAAAACTGTTTTTT. Amino acid sequence: CASSEGARDEKLFF. Based on the CDR3 plus reference TRBV25-1 and TRBJ1-4, the full variable domain is EADIYQTPRYLVIGTGKKITLECSQTMGHDKMYWYQQDPGMELHLIHYSYGVNSTEKGDLSSESTVSRIRTEHFPLTLESARPSHTSQYLCASSEGARDEKLFFGSGTQLSVL.

This clonotype was counted only a few times. The rearrangement joins TRBV29-1 to TRBJ1-2; the D is unclear. Trimming removed 3 bases from V and 4 bases from J, with 12 bases in between. CDR3 size: 13 residues. Looked up from germline, CDR1 is SQVTM and CDR2 is ANQGSEA. The CDR3 sequence: CSVEVGNRYGYTF. CDR3 sequence (DNA): TGCAGCGTTGAGGTGGGAAACCGCTATGGCTACACCTTC.

The chain couples TRBV7-2 to TRBJ2-3; 9 bases are a match to TRBD2. CDR3 size: 15 residues. V shed 3 bases and J 3 bases; nucleotides not matched to a gene: 4. Germline V gives CDR1 SGHTA, CDR2 FQGNSA. Here the CDR3 reads CASSFFLAGTDTQYF. CDR3 DNA sequence: TGTGCCAGCAGCTTCTTTCTAGCGGGGACAGATACGCAGTATTTT.

V gene TRBV5-1 combines with J gene TRBJ2-2, with D perhaps matching TRBD1 (6 bases). V was trimmed by 4 bases and J by 5 bases, leaving 12 bases between them. The V gene's germline CDR1 is SGHRS and CDR2 YFSETQ. The CDR3 covers 14 residues. The chain's CDR3 is CASSTRTETGELFF. CDR3 DNA: TGCGCCAGCAGCACTAGGACAGAAACCGGGGAGCTGTTTTTT. Supplemented by reference TRBV5-1 and TRBJ2-2, the full variable domain reads KAGVTQTPRYLIKTRGQQVTLSCSPISGHRSVSWYQQTPGQGLQFLFEYFSETQRNKGNFPGRFSGRQFSNSRSEMNVSTLELGDSALYLCASSTRTETGELFFGEGSRLTVL.

A few counts support this clonotype. The chain has TRBV24-1 and TRBJ1-2; TRBD1 matches at 8 bases. The CDR3 has 15 residues. V was clipped by 2 bases and J by 6 bases; unmatched bases: 7. Germline V CDR1 and CDR2: KGHDR, SFDVKD. CDR3 sequence: CATSDSDRVENGYTF. The CDR3 nucleotides read TGTGCCACCAGTGATTCGGACAGGGTGGAGAATGGCTACACCTTC.

Remarks on this clonotype: One end of the junction does not line up with germline, which may come from a read error. The V and J genes are TRBV4-3 and TRBJ2-1; D is uncertain. The germline V gene has CDR1 LGHNA and CDR2 YSLEER. The CDR3 is 17 amino acids. The CDR3 DNA reads as TGCGCCAGCAGCCAAGAATCAGGAAGATACTCCTACGATGAGCAGTTCTTC. This translates into CASSQESGRYSYDEQFF.